The clone carrying this T cell receptor beta chain was counted only a few times. The antigen remains undetermined. All patients relapsed after autologous stem cell transplantation, and brentuximab vedotin exposure varied. The record originates from a study of PD-1 blockade in classical Hodgkin lymphoma. Only in-frame clones appear in the TCRdb table, and some are missing; sequencing was by immunoSEQ multiplex PCR. The table includes 60,000 to 65,000 clones, 88% detected once. Study-wide results and limits: The study found complete responders had baseline diversity similar to newly diagnosed patients. Healthy donors were reported to have higher baseline TCR diversity than newly diagnosed patients.

The TCR sequence derives from a human donor with classical Hodgkin lymphoma. The sample was peripheral blood mononuclear cells (PBMCs), taken at baseline.

CDR3: CASSLDPGINTEAFF. CDR3 coding DNA: TGTGCCAGCAGTTTAGACCCAGGGATTAACACTGAAGCTTTCTTT. The rearrangement links TRBV27 to TRBJ1-1; D possibly corresponds to TRBD1 (5 bases). V dropped 2 bases and J dropped 2 bases, with 12 bases sitting between them. Germline CDR1 MNHEY, CDR2 SMNVEV (reference sequence). The CDR3 totals 15 residues.